Listed below are T cell receptor beta chains from one sample, sequenced in a study of T-cell memory formation after mild COVID-19. MiXCR, run by TCRdb on the 5' RACE reads, gives a single entry per CDR3 protein. The table has about 320,000 distinct CDR3 sequences, approximately 14% seen once. The sample taken for sequencing was PBMCs or a T cell subset sorted from them (not recorded which). All receptors derive from a man aged 18 to 29 who had mild COVID-19 (a few samples of this study predate the infection). Cell type and time point are not known. Each CDR3 is given with its conserved first and last residue. A D gene is named only where the DNA matches it firmly. Size values are once, few and many counts, or a class for expanded clones, and some rows have none.

>TRBV21-1|TRBJ1-2|9|.|.
CASRHGYTF
TGTGCCAGCCGACATGGCTACACCTTC
>TRBV4-3|TRBJ2-5|17|few|.
CASSQDLGGGFQETQYF
TGCGCCAGCAGCCAAGATCTGGGCGGGGGCTTCCAAGAGACCCAGTACTTC
>TRBV12-3/TRBV12-4|TRBJ2-2|12|.|.
CAYNSRAGELFF
TGTGCTTACAATTCAAGGGCCGGGGAGCTGTTTTTT
>TRBV4-2|TRBJ1-2|18|.|.
CASSQDGPRGVRRTGYTF
TGTGCCAGCAGCCAAGATGGTCCCAGGGGCGTACGGCGTACTGGCTACACCTTC
>TRBV5-1|TRBJ2-6|13|.|.
CASSPSPPNVLTF
TGCGCCAGCAGCCCCTCCCCCCCCAACGTCCTGACTTTC
>TRBV5-1|TRBJ1-1|15|.|.
CASRLRPQGNTEAFF
TGCGCCAGCAGATTGAGGCCACAGGGGAACACTGAAGCTTTCTTT
>TRBV11-2|TRBJ2-5|16|many|TRBD2
CASSPPSGWYQETQYF
TGTGCCAGCAGCCCACCTAGCGGTTGGTACCAAGAGACCCAGTACTTC
>TRBV7-2|TRBJ2-3|14|many|.
CASSFGLHTDTQYF
TGTGCCAGCAGCTTCGGACTCCACACAGATACGCAGTATTTT
>TRBV7-9|TRBJ1-6|14|few|TRBD1
CASSPQTGGSPLHF
TGTGCCAGCAGCCCTCAAACAGGGGGTTCACCCCTCCACTTT
>TRBV20-1|TRBJ1-1|15|.|TRBD1
CSARQGGWLWTEAFF
TGCAGTGCAAGACAGGGGGGTTGGCTGTGGACTGAAGCTTTCTTT
>TRBV20-1|TRBJ2-3|14|many|.
CSARAGGSTDTQYF
TGCAGTGCTAGAGCAGGCGGGAGCACAGATACGCAGTATTTT
>TRBV2|TRBJ2-5|13|.|.
CASSEPERETQYF
TGTGCCAGCAGTGAACCGGAACGCGAGACCCAGTACTTC
>TRBV29-1|TRBJ2-3|13|few|.
CSVDGYSTDTQYF
TGCAGCGTTGATGGTTATAGCACAGATACGCAGTATTTT
>TRBV5-1|TRBJ2-7|15|.|.
CASSAETGYSYEQYF
TGCGCCAGCAGCGCAGAAACAGGCTATTCCTACGAGCAGTACTTC
>TRBV4-1|TRBJ2-2|19|.|TRBD2
CASSQSLAGPAVNTGELFF
TGCGCCAGCAGCCAATCTCTAGCGGGGCCCGCAGTAAACACCGGGGAGCTGTTTTTT
>TRBV29-1|TRBJ2-1|16|.|TRBD2
CSAAGTSPYPRGEQFF
TGCAGCGCTGCCGGGACTAGCCCTTACCCCAGGGGTGAGCAGTTCTTC
>TRBV5-1|TRBJ2-3|14|.|.
CASSLGQFEDTQYF
TGCGCCAGCAGCTTGGGACAGTTCGAAGATACGCAGTATTTT
>TRBV6-1|TRBJ2-7|14|.|.
CASSEMAGVYEQYF
TGTGCCAGCAGTGAAATGGCAGGGGTATACGAGCAGTACTTC
>TRBV27|TRBJ2-1|14|few|.
CASSLGLGHNEQFF
TGTGCCAGCAGTCTCGGGCTCGGCCACAATGAGCAGTTCTTC
>TRBV12-3/TRBV12-4|TRBJ2-2|16|few|.
CASSPEPRVRTGELFF
TGTGCCAGCAGTCCAGAGCCCAGGGTTCGCACCGGGGAGCTGTTTTTT
>TRBV12-3/TRBV12-4|TRBJ1-6|13|.|.
CASSLVPNSPLHF
TGTGCCAGCAGTTTGGTCCCCAATTCACCCCTCCACTTT
>TRBV4-2|TRBJ1-1|14|.|TRBD1
CASSQGQGNAEAFF
TGTGCCAGCAGCCAAGGACAGGGAAACGCTGAAGCTTTCTTT
>TRBV12-3/TRBV12-4|TRBJ2-4|14|many|.
CASSPKRGENIQYF
TGTGCCAGCAGTCCGAAGCGAGGGGAAAACATTCAGTACTTC
>TRBV11-2|TRBJ2-2|15|few|.
CASSLRGYRTGELFF
TGTGCCAGCAGCTTACGGGGATATCGCACCGGGGAGCTGTTTTTT